This T cell receptor beta chain was sequenced during a study of T cells after posttransplantation cyclophosphamide. Worth noting for this clone: The same CDR3 is also encoded by other DNA sequences in this sample.

Sampled 1 year posttransplant, controls received myeloablative marrow transplants, methotrexate and a calcineurin inhibitor. The repertoire was sequenced with immunoSEQ multiplex PCR; TCRdb's copy has only in-frame clones and lacks some. Seen here are about 22,000 clones, roughly nine tenths observed once, and the top ten hold 8.2%. V was clipped by 3 bases and J by 4 bases; unmatched bases: 4. The germline V gene has CDR1 SGHDN and CDR2 FVKESK. This CDR3 is built from 14 residues. The sequencing here drew on PBMCs, taken after an allogeneic stem cell transplant with a calcineurin inhibitor and methotrexate. This receptor was taken from a female patient in her fifties or sixties who received an allogeneic stem cell transplant from an unrelated donor, was CMV-positive, and had chronic GVHD only. Some T cells may trace back to the graft donor. The chain joins TRBV14 to TRBJ1-2, with 8 positions matching TRBD1. CDR3 region: CASSQGTGPYGYTF. DNA for the CDR3: TGTGCCAGCAGCCAGGGGACAGGACCCTATGGCTACACCTTC.